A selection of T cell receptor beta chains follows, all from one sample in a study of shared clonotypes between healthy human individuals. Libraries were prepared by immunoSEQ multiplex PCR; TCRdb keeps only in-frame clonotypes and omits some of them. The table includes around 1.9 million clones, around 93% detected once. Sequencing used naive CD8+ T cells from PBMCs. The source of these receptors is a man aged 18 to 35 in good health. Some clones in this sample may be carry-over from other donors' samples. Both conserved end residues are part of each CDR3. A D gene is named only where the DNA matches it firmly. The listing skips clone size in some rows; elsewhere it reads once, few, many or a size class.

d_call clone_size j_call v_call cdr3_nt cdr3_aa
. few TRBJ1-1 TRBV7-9 TGTGCCAGCAGCTTAGGGGGCAGCGAAGCTTTCTTT CASSLGGSEAFF
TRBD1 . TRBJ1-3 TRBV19 TGTGCCAGTAGTGCGAAGGGGGCAGGTTTGGTCGGAAACACCATATATTTT CASSAKGAGLVGNTIYF
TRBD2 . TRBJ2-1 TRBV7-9 TGTGCCAGCAGCACACTAGCGGGAGTGTATATTGAGCAGTTCTTC CASSTLAGVYIEQFF
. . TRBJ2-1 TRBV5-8 TGTGCCGGGAGGGGGCGCCTCCACGAGCAGTTCTTC CAGRGRLHEQFF
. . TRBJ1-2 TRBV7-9 TGTGCCAGCAGTCTTGGGGGCGCTAACTATGGCTACACCTTC CASSLGGANYGYTF
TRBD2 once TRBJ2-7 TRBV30 TGTGCCTGGAGCAGCGGGAGGGGGAACGAGCAGTACTTC CAWSSGRGNEQYF
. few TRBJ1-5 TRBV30 TGTGCCTGGAGTCCGACAGGAAGAAATCAGCCCCAGCATTTT CAWSPTGRNQPQHF
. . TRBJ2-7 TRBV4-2 TGTGCCAGCAGCCAACGGGTGCTTGGGTACGAGCAGTACTTC CASSQRVLGYEQYF
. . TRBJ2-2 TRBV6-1 TGTGCCAGCTGGGCAAGCATCACCGGGGAGCTGTTTTTT CASWASITGELFF
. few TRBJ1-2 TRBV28 TGTGCCAGCAGTTTAAGTAGTCTAGGCACCTTC CASSLSSLGTF
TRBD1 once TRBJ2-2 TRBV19 TGTGCCAGTAGTAGACAGGGTACCGGGGAGCTGTTTTTT CASSRQGTGELFF
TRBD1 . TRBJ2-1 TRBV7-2 TGTGCCAGCAGCTTAGGGACAGGGGGTCTTTACAATGAGCAGTTCTTC CASSLGTGGLYNEQFF
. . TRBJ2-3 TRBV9 TGTGCCAGCAGCGTAGATTCGGCAGAGGGCACAGATACGCAGTATTTT CASSVDSAEGTDTQYF
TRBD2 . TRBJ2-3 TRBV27 TGTGCCAGCAGTTTATCTCGGCGGGAGGCCCCTAGCACAGATACGCAGTATTTT CASSLSRREAPSTDTQYF
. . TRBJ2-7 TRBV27 TGTGCCAGCAGCCTCTCGGACAGGGAGGGGTACGAGCAGTACTTC CASSLSDREGYEQYF
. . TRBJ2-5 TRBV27 TGTGCCAGCAGCGGGGTGGGGGCGCACGTAAGAGAGACCCAGTACTTC CASSGVGAHVRETQYF
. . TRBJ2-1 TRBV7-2 TGTGCCAGCAGCTTTCCCTGGCTGGAAGCGGGCAAGCGGCACAATGAGCAGTTCTTC CASSFPWLEAGKRHNEQFF
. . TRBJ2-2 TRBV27 TGTGCCAGCAACACAAGAAACACCGGGGAGCTGTTTTTT CASNTRNTGELFF
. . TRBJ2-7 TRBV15 TGTGCCACCAGCAGCGGGCTAAGCTCCTACGAGCAGTACTTC CATSSGLSSYEQYF
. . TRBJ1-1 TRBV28 TGTGCCAGCAGTGGGACGAGCGGGGGGTTCACTGAAGCTTTCTTT CASSGTSGGFTEAFF
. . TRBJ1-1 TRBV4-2 TGTGCCAGCAGCCAAATACTCAACACTGAAGCTTTCTTT CASSQILNTEAFF
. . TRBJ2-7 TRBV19 TGTGCCAGTAGTGCACCGGGACCTCCTGAAGAGCAGTACTTC CASSAPGPPEEQYF
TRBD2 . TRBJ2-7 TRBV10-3 TGTGCCATCAGTGAACGACTAGCGGGAGACGAGCAGTACTTC CAISERLAGDEQYF
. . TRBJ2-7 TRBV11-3 TGTGCCAGCAGCTTAGCGGGAGTAACCGAGCAGTACTTC CASSLAGVTEQYF
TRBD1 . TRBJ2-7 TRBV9 TGTGCCAGCAGCGTAGGAAGTACAGGGGGCTACGAGCAGTACTTC CASSVGSTGGYEQYF
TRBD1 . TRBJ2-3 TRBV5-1 TGCGCCAGCAGCTGGGAGGACAGGGTATCCACAGATACGCAGTATTTT CASSWEDRVSTDTQYF
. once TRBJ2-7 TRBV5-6 TGTGCCAGCAGCTACCGGGACACTCTCGACGAGCAGTACTTC CASSYRDTLDEQYF
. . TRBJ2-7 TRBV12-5 TGTGCTAGTGGTTTGGGACCAGGGAATTCCCTCTCCTACGAGCAGTACTTC CASGLGPGNSLSYEQYF